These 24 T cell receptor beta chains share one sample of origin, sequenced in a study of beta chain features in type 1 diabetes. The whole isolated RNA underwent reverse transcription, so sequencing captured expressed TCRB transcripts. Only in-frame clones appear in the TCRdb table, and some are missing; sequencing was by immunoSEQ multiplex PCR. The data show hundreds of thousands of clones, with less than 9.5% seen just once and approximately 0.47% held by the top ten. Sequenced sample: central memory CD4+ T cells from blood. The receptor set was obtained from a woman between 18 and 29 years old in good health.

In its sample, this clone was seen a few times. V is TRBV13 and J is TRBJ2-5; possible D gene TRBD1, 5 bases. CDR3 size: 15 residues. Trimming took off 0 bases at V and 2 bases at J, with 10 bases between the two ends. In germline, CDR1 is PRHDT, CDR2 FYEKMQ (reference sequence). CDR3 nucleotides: TGTGCCAGCAGCTTAGGGAGTAGGGGACAAGAGACCCAGTACTTC. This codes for CASSLGSRGQETQYF. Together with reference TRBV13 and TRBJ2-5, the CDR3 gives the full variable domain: AAGVIQSPRHLIKEKRETATLKCYPIPRHDTVYWYQQGPGQDPQFLISFYEKMQSDKGSIPDRFSAQQFSDYHSELNMSSLELGDSALYFCASSLGSRGQETQYFGPGTRLLVL.

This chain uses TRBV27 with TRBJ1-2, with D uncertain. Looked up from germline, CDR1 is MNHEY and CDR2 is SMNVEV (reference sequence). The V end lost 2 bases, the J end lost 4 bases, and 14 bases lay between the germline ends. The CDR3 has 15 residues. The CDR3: CASSLKGSPRYGYTF. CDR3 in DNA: TGTGCCAGCAGTTTAAAGGGATCACCCCGCTATGGCTACACCTTC.

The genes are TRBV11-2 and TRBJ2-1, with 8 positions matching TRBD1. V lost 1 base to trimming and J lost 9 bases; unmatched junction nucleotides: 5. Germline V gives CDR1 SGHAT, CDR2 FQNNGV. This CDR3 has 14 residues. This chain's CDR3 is CASSLGQGMGEQFF. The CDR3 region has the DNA TGTGCCAGCAGCTTAGGACAGGGGATGGGTGAGCAGTTCTTC.

In DNA, the CDR3 is TGCGCCAGCAGCTGGGGAGTTGGGGAGACCCAGTACTTC. Translated: CASSWGVGETQYF. The chain carries TRBV5-1 and TRBJ2-5, with D possibly matching TRBD2 (5 bases). Trimming took 3 bases from V and 5 from J, leaving 11 bases between them. Looked up from germline, CDR1 is SGHRS and CDR2 is YFSETQ. The CDR3 is 13 residues long.

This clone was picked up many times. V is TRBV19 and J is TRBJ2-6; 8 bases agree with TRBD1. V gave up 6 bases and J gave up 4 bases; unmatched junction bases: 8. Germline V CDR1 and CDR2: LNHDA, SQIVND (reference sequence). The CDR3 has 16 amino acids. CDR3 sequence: CASRDRGSKGANVLTF. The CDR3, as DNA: TGTGCCAGTAGAGACAGGGGATCCAAAGGGGCCAACGTCCTGACTTTC.

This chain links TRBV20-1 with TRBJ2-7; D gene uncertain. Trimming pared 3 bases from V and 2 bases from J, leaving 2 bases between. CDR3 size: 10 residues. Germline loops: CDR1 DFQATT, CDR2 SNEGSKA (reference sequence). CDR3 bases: TGCAGTGCTAGCGCCTACGAGCAGTACTTC. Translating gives CSASAYEQYF.

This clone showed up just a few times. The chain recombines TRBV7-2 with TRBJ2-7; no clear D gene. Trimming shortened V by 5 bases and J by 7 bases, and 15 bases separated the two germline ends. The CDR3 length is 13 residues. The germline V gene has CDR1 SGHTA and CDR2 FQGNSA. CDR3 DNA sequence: TGTGCCAGCAGCCCCCAGCGAACTACGGAGCAGTACTTC. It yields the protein CASSPQRTTEQYF. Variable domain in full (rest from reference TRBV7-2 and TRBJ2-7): GAGVSQSPSNKVTEKGKDVELRCDPISGHTALYWYRQSLGQGLEFLIYFQGNSAPDKSGLPSDRFSAERTGGSVSTLTIQRTQQEDSAVYLCASSPQRTTEQYFGPGTRLTVT.

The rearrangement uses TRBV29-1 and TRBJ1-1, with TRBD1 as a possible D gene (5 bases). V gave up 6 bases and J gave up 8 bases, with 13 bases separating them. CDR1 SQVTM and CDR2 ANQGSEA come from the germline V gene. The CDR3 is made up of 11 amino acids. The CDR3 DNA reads TGCAGCGTCCGACAGAACCGGGAAGCTTTCTTT. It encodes CSVRQNREAFF. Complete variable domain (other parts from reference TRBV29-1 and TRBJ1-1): SAVISQKPSRDICQRGTSLTIQCQVDSQVTMMFWYRQQPGQSLTLIATANQGSEATYESGFVIDKFPISRPNLTFSTLTVSNMSPEDSSIYLCSVRQNREAFFGQGTRLTVV.

As DNA, the CDR3 is TGTGCCAGCAGTCAGGCCCCCCGCGGGGGCGCCTACAATGAGCAGTTCTTC. This encodes CASSQAPRGGAYNEQFF. The chain joins TRBV28 to TRBJ2-1; perhaps TRBD2 as D (7 bases). The CDR3 runs 17 residues. The ends were cut back, 5 bases at V and 2 bases at J, with 19 bases in the middle. The germline V gene has CDR1 MDHEN and CDR2 SYDVKM.

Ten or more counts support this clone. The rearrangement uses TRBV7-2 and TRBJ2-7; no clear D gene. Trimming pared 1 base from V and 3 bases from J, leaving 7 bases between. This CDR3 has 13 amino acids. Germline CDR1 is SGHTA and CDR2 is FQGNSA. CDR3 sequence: CASSLEPNYEQYF. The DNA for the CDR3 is TGTGCCAGCAGCTTAGAGCCCAACTACGAGCAGTACTTC.

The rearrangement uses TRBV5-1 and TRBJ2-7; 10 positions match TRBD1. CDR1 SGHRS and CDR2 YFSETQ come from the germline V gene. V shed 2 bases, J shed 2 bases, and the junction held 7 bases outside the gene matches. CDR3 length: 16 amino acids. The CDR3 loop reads CASSLLPGTGAYEQYF. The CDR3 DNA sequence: TGCGCCAGCAGCTTACTACCCGGGACAGGGGCCTACGAGCAGTACTTC.

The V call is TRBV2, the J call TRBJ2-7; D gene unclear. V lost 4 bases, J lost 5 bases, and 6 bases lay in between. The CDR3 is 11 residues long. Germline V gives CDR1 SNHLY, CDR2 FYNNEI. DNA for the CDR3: TGTGCCAGCAGTGTGAGAGACGAGCAGTACTTC. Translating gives CASSVRDEQYF.

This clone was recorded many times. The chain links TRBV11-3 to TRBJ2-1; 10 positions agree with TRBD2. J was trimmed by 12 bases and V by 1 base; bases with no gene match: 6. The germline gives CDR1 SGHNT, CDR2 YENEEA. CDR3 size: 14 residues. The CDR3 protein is CASSLGPSGSRQFF. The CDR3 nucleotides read TGTGCCAGCAGCTTAGGGCCTAGCGGGAGTCGGCAGTTCTTC.

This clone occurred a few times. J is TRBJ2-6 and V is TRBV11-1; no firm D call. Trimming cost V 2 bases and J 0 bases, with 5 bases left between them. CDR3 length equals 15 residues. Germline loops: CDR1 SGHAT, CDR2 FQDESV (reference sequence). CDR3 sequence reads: CASSLSDSGANVLTF. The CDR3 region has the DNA TGTGCCAGCAGCTTATCGGACTCTGGGGCCAACGTCCTGACTTTC.

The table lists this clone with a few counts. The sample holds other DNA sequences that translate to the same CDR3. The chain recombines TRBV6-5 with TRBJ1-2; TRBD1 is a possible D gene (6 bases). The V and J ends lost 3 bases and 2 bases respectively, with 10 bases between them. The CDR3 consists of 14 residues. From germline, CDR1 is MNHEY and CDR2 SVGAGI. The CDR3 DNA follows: TGTGCCAGCAGTTATGGGCAGGGGAACTATGGCTACACCTTC. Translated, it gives CASSYGQGNYGYTF.

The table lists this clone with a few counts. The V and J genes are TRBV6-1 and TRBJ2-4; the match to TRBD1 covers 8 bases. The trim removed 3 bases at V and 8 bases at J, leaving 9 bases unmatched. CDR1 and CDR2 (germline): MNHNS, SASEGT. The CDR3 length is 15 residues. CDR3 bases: TGTGCCAGCAGTGAGGGGCAGGGGGCGTCATACATTCAGTACTTC. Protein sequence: CASSEGQGASYIQYF.

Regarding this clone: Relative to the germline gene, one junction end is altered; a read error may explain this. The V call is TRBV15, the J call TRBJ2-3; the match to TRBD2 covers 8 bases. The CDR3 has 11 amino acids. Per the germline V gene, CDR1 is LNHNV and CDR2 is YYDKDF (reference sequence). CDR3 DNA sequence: TGTGCCACCAGCGCGAGCGGGAGCAGGGATTTT. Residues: CATSASGSRDF.

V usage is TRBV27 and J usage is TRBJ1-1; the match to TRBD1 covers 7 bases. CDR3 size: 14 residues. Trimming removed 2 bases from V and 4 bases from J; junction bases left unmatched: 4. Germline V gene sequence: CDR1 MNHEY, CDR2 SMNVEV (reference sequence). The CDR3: CASSLIGGVTEAFF. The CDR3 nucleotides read TGTGCCAGCAGTTTAATAGGGGGCGTCACTGAAGCTTTCTTT.

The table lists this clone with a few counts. This CDR3 reads CASSLEGYEQFF. CDR3 nucleotide sequence: TGTGCCAGCAGCTTAGAGGGCTATGAGCAGTTCTTC. The chain carries TRBV7-2 and TRBJ2-1; D call uncertain. The CDR3 runs 12 residues. V lost 1 base and J lost 8, with 6 bases in between. Per germline, CDR1 SGHTA and CDR2 FQGNSA.

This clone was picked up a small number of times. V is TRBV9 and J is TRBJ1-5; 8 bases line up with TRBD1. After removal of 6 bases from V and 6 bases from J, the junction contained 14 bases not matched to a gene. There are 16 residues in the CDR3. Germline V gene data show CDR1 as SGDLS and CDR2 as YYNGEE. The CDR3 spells CASIPFLPGGIQPQHF. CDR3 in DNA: TGTGCCAGCATACCTTTTCTTCCAGGGGGCATTCAGCCCCAGCATTTT.

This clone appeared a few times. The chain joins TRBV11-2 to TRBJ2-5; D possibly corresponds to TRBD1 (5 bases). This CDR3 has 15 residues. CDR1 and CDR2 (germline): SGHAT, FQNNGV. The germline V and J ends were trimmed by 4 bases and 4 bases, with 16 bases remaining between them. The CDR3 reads CASSSGLIVGETQYF. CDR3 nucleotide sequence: TGTGCCAGCAGCTCAGGGTTGATAGTTGGAGAGACCCAGTACTTC.

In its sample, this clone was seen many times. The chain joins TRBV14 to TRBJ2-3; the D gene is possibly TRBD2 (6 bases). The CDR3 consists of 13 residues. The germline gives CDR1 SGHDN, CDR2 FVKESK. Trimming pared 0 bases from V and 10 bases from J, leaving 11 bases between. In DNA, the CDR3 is TGTGCCAGCAGCCAAGATTTACTAGCACCGCAGTATTTT. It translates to CASSQDLLAPQYF.

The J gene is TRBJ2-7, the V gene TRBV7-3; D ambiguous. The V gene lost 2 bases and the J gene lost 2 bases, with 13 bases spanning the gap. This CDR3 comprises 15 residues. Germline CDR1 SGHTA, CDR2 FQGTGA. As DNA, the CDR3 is TGTGCCAGCAGCTTAGGATCGGGTAGCACCTACGAGCAGTACTTC. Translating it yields CASSLGSGSTYEQYF.

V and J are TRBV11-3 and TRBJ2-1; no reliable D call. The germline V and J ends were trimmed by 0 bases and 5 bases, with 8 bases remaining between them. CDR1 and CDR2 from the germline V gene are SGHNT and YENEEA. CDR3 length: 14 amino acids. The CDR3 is CASSLDPTDNEQFF. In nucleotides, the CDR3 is TGTGCCAGCAGCTTAGATCCCACTGACAATGAGCAGTTCTTC. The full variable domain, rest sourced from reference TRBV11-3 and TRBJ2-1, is EAGVVQSPRYKIIEKKQPVAFWCNPISGHNTLYWYLQNLGQGPELLIRYENEEAVDDSQLPKDRFSAERLKGVDSTLKIQPAELGDSAVYLCASSLDPTDNEQFFGPGTRLTVL.